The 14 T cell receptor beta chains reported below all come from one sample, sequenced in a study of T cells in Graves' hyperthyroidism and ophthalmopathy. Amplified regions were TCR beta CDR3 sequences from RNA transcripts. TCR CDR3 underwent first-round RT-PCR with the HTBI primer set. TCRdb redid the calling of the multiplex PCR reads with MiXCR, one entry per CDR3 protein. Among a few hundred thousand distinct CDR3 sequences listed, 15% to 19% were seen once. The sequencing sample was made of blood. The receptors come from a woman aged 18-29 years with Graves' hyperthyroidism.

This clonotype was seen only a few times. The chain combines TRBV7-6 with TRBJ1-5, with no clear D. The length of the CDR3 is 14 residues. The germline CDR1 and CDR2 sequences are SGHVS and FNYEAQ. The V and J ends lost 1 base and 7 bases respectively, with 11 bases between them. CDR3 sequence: CASSLDGRWQPQHF. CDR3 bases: TGTGCCAGCAGCTTAGATGGCAGGTGGCAGCCCCAGCATTTT. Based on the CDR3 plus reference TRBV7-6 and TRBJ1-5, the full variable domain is GAGVSQSPRYKVTKRGQDVALRCDPISGHVSLYWYRQALGQGPEFLTYFNYEAQQDKSGLPNDRFSAERPEGSISTLTIQRTEQRDSAMYRCASSLDGRWQPQHFGDGTRLSIL.

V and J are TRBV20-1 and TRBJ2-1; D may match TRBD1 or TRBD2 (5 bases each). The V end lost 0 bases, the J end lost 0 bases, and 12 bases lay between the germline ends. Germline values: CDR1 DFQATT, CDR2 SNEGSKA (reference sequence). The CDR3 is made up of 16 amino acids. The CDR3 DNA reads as TGCAGTGCTAGAGACGGGACCGCACACTCCTACAATGAGCAGTTCTTC. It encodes CSARDGTAHSYNEQFF.

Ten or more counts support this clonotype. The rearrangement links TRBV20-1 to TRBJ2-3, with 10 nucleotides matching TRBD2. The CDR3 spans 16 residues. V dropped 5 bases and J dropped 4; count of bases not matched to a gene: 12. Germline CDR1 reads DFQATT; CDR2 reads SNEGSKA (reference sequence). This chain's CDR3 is CSALTLLAGRADTQYF. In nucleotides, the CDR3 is TGCAGTGCTCTTACTTTACTAGCGGGGAGGGCAGATACGCAGTATTTT.

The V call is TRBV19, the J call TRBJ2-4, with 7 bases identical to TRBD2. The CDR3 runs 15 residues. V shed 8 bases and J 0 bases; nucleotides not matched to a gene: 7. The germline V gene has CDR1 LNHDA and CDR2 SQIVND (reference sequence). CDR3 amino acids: CASCTGGLAKNIQYF. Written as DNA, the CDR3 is TGTGCCAGTTGTACGGGGGGTCTAGCCAAAAACATTCAGTACTTC.

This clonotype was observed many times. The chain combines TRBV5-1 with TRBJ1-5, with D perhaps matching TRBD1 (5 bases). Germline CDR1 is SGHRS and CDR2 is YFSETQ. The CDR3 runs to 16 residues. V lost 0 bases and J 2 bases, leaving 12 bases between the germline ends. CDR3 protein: CASSLAPGAGNQPQHF. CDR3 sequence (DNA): TGCGCCAGCAGCTTGGCCCCCGGGGCCGGCAATCAGCCCCAGCATTTT.

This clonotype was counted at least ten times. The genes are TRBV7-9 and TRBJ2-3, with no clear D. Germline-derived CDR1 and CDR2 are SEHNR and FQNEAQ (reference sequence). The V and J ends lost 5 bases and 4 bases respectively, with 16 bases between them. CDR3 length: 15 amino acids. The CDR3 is CASSPNLWAADTQYF. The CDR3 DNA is TGTGCCAGCAGCCCTAACCTTTGGGCCGCAGATACGCAGTATTTT.

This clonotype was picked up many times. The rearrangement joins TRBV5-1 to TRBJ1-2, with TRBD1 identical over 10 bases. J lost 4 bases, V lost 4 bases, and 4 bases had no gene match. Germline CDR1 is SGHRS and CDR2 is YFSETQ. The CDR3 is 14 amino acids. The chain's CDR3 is CASSPDRGGYGYTF. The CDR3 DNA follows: TGCGCCAGCAGCCCGGACAGGGGGGGCTATGGCTACACCTTC.

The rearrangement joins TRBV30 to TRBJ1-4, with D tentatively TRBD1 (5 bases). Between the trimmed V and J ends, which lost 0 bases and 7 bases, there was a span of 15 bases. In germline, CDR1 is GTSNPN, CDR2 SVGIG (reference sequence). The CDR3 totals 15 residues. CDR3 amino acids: CAWSVPTQGSEKLFF. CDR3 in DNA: TGTGCCTGGAGTGTACCCACCCAGGGAAGTGAAAAACTGTTTTTT.

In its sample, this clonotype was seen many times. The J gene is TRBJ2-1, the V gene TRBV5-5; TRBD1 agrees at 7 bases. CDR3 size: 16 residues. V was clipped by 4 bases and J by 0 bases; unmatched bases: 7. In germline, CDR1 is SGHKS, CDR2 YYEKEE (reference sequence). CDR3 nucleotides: TGTGCCAGCAGCCCCGGGCCAGGGGGCTCCTACAATGAGCAGTTCTTC. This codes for CASSPGPGGSYNEQFF. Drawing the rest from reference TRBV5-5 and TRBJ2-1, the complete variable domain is DAGVTQSPTHLIKTRGQQVTLRCSPISGHKSVSWYQQVLGQGPQFIFQYYEKEERGRGNFPDRFSARQFPNYSSELNVNALLLGDSALYLCASSPGPGGSYNEQFFGPGTRLTVL.

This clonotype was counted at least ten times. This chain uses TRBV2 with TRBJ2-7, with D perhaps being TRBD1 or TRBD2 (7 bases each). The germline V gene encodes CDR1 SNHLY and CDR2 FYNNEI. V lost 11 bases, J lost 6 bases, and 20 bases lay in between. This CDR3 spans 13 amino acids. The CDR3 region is CAARGRGLREQYF. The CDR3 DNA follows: TGTGCCGCCCGGGGGAGGGGGCTGCGCGAGCAGTACTTC.

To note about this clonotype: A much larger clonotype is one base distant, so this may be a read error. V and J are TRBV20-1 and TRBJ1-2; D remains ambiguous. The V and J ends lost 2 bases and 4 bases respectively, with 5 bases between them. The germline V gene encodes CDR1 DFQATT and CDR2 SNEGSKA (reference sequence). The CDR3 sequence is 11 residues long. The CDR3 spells CSARLGYGYTF. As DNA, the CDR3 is TGCAGTGCTAGACTAGGCTATGGCTACACCTTC.

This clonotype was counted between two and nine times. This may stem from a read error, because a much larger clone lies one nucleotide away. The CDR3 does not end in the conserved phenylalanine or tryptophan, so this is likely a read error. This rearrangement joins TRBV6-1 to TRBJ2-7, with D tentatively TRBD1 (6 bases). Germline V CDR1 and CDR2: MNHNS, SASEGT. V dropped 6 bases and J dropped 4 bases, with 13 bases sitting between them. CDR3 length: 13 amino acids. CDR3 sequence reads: CASSFITGYEQYL. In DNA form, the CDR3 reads TGTGCCAGCAGCTTTATAACAGGGTACGAGCAGTACCTC.

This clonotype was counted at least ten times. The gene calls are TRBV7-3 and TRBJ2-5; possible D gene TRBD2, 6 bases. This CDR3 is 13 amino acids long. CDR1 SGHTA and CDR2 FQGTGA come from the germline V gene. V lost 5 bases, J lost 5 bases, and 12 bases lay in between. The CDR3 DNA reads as TGTGCCAGCAGCCGACTAGTCCCCGAGACCCAGTACTTC. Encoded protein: CASSRLVPETQYF.

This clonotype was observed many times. CDR3 protein: CASSSGTRYEQYF. DNA of the CDR3: TGTGCCAGCAGTTCTGGGACTCGGTACGAGCAGTACTTC. This chain uses TRBV6-1 with TRBJ2-7; tentative D call: TRBD2 (6 bases). The CDR3 runs to 13 residues. Between the trimmed V and J ends, which lost 5 bases and 4 bases, there was a span of 12 bases. Germline V lookup: CDR1 MNHNS, CDR2 SASEGT.